This T cell receptor (beta chain) was captured in a study of blood T cell repertoires in COVID-19. About the study: From the United States, Italy and Spain came samples of acute and convalescent COVID-19. PBMCs, B-cell-depleted T cells, or T cells were the source of the cDNA or gDNA that made up the material.

The authors' processing: The assay estimated nucleated cells by amplifying reference gene primers. Clones were read by immunoSEQ multiplex PCR, and TCRdb kept only the in-frame ones, dropping some. That table supplies the V and J calls and clone size; D and trimming were determined from the DNA. The sample consists of 200,000 to 250,000 clones, about nine tenths of them appearing once. This clone was seen just once. The sequenced material came from peripheral blood. The sequence derives from a man aged 55 to 70 who had recovered from COVID-19.

CDR3: CASSPGRQGNEKLFF. DNA for the CDR3: TGTGCCAGCTCCCCTGGAAGACAGGGGAATGAAAAACTGTTTTTT. The gene calls are TRBV18 and TRBJ1-4; 8 bases match TRBD1. The CDR3 covers 15 residues. CDR1 and CDR2 (germline): KGHSH, LQKENI. Trimming took 6 bases from V and 5 from J; bases not matched to a gene: 8. Combining the CDR3 with reference TRBV18 and TRBJ1-4 gives the whole variable domain NAGVMQNPRHLVRRRGQEARLRCSPMKGHSHVYWYRQLPEEGLKFMVYLQKENIIDESGMPKERFSAEFPKEGPSILRIQQVVRGDSAAYFCASSPGRQGNEKLFFGSGTQLSVL.